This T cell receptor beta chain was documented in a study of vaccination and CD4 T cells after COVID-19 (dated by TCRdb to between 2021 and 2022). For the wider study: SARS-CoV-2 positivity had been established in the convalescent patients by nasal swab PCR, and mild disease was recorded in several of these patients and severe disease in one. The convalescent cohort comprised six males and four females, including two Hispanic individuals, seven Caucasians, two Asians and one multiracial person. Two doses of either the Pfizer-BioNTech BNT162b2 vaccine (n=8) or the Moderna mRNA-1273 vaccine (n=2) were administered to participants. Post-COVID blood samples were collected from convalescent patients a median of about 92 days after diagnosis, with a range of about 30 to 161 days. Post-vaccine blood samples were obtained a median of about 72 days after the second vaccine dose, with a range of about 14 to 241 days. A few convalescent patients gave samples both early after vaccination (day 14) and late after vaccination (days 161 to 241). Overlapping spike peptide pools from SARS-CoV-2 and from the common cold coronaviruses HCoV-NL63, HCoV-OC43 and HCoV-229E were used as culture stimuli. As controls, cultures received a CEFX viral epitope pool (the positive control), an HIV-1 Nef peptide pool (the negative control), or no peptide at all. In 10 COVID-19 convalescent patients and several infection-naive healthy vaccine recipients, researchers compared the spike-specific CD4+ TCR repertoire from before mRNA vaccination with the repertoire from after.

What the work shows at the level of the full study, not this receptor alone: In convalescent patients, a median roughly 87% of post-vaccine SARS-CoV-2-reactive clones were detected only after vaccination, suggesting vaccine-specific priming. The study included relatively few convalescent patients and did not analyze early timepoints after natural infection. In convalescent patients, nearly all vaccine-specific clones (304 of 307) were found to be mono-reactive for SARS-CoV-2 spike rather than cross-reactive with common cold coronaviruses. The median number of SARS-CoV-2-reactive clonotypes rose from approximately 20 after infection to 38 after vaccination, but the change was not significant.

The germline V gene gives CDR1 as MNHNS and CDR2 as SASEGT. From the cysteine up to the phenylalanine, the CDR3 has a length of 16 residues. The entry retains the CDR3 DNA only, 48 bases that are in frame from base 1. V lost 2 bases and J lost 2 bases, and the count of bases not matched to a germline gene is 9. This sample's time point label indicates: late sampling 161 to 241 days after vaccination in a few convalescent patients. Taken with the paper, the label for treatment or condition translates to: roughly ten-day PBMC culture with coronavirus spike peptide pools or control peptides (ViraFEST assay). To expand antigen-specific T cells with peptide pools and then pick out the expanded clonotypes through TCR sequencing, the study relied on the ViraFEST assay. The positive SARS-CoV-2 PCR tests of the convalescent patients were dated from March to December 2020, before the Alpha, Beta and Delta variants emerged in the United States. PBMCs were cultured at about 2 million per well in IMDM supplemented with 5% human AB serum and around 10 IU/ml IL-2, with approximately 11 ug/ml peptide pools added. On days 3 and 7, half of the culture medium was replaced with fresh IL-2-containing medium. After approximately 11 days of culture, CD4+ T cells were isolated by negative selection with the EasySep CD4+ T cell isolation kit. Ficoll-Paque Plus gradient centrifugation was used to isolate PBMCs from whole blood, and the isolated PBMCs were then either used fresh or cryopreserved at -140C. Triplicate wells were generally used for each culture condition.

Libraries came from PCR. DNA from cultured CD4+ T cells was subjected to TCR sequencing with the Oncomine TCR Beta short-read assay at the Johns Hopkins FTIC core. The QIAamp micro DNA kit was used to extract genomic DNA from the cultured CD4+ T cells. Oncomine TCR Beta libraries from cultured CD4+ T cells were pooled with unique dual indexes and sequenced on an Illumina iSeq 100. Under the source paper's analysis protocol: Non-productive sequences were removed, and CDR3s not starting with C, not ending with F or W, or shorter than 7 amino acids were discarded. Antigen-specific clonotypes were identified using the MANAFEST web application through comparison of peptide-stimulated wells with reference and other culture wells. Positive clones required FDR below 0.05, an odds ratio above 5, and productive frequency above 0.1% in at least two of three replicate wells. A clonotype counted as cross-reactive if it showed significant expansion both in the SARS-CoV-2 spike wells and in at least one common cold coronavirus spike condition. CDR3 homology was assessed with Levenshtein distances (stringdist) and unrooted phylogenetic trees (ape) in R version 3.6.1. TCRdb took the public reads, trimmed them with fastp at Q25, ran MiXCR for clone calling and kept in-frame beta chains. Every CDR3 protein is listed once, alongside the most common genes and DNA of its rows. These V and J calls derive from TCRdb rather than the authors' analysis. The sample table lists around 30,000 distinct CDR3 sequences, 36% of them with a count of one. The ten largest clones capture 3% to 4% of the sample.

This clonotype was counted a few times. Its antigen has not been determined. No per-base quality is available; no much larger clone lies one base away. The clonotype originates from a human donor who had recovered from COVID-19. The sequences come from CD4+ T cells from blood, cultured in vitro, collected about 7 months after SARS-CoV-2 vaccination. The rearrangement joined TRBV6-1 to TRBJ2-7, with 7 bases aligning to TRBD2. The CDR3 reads CASSEMPLADTYEQYF. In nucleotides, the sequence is TGTGCCAGCAGTGAAATGCCCCTAGCGGATACCTACGAGCAGTACTTC.